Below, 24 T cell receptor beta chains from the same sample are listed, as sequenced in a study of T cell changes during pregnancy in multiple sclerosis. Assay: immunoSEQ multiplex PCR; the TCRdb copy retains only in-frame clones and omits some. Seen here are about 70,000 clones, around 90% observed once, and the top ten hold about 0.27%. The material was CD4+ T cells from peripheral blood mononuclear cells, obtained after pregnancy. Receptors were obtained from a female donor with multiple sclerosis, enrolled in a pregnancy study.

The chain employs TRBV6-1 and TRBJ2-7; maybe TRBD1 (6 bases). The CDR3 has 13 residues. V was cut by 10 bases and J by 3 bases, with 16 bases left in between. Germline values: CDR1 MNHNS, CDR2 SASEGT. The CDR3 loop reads CATDDRPNYEQYF. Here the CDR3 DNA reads TGTGCCACGGACGACAGGCCTAACTACGAGCAGTACTTC.

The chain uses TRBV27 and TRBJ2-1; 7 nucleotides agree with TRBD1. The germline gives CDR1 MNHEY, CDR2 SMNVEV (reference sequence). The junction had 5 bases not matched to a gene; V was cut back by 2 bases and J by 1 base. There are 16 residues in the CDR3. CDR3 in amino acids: CASSLDYRGSYNEQFF. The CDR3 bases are TGTGCCAGCAGTTTAGATTACAGGGGATCCTACAATGAGCAGTTCTTC.

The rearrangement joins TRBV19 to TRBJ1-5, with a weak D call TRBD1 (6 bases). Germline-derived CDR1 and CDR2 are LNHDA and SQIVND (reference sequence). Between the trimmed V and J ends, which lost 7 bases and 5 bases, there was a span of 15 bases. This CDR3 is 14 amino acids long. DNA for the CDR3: TGTGCCAGTACCGCAGGGGTCGAAGATCAGCCCCAGCATTTT. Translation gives CASTAGVEDQPQHF.

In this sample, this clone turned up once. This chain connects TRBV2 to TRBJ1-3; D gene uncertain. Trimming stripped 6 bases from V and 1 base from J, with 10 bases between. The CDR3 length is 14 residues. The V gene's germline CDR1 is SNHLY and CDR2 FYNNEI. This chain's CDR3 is CASRPRASGNTIYF. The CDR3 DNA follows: TGTGCCAGCAGGCCGAGGGCATCTGGAAACACCATATATTTT.

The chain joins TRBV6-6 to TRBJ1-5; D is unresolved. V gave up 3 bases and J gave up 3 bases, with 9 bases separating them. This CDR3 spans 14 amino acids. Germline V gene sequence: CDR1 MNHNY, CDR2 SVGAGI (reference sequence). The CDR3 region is CASSYAEINQPQHF. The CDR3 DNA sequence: TGTGCCAGCAGTTATGCGGAGATCAATCAGCCCCAGCATTTT.

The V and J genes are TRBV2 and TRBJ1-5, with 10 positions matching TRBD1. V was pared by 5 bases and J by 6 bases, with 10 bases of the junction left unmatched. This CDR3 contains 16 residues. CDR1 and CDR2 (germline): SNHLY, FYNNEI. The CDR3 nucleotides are TGTGCCAGCAGTACCACCGGGACAGGGGCGGCTCAGCCCCAGCATTTT. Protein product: CASSTTGTGAAQPQHF.

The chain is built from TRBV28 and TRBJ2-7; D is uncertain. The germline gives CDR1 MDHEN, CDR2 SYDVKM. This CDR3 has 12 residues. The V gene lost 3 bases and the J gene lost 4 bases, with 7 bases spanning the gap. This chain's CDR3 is CASSFASYEQYF. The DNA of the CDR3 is TGTGCCAGCAGTTTCGCCAGTTACGAGCAGTACTTC.

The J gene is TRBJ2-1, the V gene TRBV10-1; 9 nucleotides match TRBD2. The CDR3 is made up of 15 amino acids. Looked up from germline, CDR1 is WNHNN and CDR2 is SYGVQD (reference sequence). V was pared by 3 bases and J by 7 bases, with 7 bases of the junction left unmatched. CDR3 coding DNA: TGCGCCAGCAGTGAAGGGCTAGCGGGAACGAATGAGCAGTTCTTC. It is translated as CASSEGLAGTNEQFF.

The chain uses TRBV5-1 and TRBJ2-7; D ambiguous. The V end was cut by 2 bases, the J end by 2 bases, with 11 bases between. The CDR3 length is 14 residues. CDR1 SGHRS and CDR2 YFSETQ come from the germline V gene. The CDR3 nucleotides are TGCGCCAGCAGCTTCGAGTACGGTCCCTACGAGCAGTACTTC. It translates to CASSFEYGPYEQYF.

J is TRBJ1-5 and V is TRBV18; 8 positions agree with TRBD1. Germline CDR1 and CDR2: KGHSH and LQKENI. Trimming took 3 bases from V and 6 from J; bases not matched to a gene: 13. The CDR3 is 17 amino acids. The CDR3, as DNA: TGTGCCAGCTCACCCCCGCGGCAGGGGGCGATTTCTCAGCCCCAGCATTTT. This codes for CASSPPRQGAISQPQHF.

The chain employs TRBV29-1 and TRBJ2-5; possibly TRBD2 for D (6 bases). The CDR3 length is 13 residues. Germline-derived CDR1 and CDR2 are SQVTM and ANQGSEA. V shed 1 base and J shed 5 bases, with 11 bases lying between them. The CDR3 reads CSVEGPAGETQYF. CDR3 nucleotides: TGCAGCGTTGAAGGACCTGCGGGGGAGACCCAGTACTTC.

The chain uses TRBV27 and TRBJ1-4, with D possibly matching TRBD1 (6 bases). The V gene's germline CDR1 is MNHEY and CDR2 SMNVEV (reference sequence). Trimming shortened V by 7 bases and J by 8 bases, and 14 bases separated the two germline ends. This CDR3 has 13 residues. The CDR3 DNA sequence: TGTGCCAGCATGTACAGGGTCGGGGAAAAACTGTTTTTT. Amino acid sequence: CASMYRVGEKLFF.

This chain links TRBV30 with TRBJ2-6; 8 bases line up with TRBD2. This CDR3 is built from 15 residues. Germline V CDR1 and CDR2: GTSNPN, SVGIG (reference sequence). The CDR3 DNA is TGTGCTACGGGGGGGGACCTCTCTGGGGCCAACGTCCTGACTTTC. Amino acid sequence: CATGGDLSGANVLTF.

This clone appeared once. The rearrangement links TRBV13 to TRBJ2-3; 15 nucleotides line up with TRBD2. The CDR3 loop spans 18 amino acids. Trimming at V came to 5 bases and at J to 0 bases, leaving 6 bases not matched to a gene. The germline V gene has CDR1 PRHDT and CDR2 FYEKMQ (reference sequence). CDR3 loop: CASSLGTSGGPSTDTQYF. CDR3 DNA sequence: TGTGCCAGCAGCCTGGGGACTAGCGGGGGGCCTAGCACAGATACGCAGTATTTT. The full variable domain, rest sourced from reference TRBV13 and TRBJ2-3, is AAGVIQSPRHLIKEKRETATLKCYPIPRHDTVYWYQQGPGQDPQFLISFYEKMQSDKGSIPDRFSAQQFSDYHSELNMSSLELGDSALYFCASSLGTSGGPSTDTQYFGPGTRLTVL.

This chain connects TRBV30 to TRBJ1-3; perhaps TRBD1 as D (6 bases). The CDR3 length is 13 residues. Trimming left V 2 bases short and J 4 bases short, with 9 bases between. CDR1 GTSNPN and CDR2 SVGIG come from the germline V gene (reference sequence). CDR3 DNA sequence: TGTGCCTGGAGTCTTACAGGGGGAAACACCATATATTTT. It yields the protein CAWSLTGGNTIYF.

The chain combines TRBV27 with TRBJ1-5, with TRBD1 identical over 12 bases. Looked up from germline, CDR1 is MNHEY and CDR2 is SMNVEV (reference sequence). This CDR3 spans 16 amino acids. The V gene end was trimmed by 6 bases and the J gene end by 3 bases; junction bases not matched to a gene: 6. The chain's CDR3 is CASRGTGGVDNQPQHF. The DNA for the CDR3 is TGTGCCAGCAGGGGGACAGGGGGCGTCGACAATCAGCCCCAGCATTTT.

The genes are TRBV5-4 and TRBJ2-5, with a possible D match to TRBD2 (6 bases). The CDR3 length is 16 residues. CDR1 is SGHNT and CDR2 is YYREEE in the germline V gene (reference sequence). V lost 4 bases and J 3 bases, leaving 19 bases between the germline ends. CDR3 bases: TGTGCCAGCAGCCCCCCGTTCCGGGGCGGGGAAGAGACCCAGTACTTC. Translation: CASSPPFRGGEETQYF.

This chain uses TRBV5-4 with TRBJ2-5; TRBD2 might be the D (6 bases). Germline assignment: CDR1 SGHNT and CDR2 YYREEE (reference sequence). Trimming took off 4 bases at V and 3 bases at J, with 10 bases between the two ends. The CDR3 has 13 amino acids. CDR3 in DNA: TGTGCCAGCAGCCGTCCGGGGGAAGAGACCCAGTACTTC. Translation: CASSRPGEETQYF.

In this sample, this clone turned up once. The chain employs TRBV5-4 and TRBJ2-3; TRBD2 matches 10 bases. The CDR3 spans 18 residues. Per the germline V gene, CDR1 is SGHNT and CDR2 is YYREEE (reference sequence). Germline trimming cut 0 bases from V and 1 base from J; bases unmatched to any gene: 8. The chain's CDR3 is CASSLGPSGGPRTDTQYF. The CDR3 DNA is TGTGCCAGCAGCTTGGGCCCTAGCGGGGGACCTCGCACAGATACGCAGTATTTT.

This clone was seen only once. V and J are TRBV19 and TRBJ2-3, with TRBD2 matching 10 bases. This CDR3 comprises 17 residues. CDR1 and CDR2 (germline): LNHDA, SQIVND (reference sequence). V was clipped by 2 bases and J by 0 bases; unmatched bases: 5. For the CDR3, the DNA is TGTGCCAGTAGTATACGGAGCGGGGGGGTCAGCACAGATACGCAGTATTTT. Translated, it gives CASSIRSGGVSTDTQYF.

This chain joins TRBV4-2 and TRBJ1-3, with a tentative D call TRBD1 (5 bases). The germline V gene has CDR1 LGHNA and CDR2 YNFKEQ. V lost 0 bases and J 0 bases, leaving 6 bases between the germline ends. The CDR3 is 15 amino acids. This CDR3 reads CASSQERGSGNTIYF. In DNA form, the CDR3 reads TGTGCCAGCAGCCAAGAAAGGGGCTCTGGAAACACCATATATTTT.

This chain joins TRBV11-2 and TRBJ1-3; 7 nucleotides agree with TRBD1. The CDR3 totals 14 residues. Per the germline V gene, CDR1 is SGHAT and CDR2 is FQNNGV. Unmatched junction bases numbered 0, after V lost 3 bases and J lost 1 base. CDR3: CASSLTGSGNTIYF. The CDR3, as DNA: TGTGCCAGCAGCTTGACAGGGTCTGGAAACACCATATATTTT.

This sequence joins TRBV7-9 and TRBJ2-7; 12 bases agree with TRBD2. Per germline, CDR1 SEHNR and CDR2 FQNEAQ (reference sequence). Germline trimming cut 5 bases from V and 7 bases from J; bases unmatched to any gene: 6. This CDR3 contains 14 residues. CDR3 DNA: TGTGCCAGCAGCACAGCTAGCGGGAGGGCTGAGCAGTACTTC. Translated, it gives CASSTASGRAEQYF. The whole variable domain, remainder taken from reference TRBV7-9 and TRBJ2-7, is DTGVSQNPRHKITKRGQNVTFRCDPISEHNRLYWYRQTLGQGPEFLTYFQNEAQLEKSRLLSDRFSAERPKGSFSTLEIQRTEQGDSAMYLCASSTASGRAEQYFGPGTRLTVT.

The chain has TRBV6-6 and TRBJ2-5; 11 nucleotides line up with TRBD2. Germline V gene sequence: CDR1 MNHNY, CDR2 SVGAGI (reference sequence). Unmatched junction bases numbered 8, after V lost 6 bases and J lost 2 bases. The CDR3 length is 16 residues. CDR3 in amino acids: CASSTSSGGAQETQYF. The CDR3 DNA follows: TGTGCCAGCAGCACCAGTAGCGGGGGGGCACAAGAGACCCAGTACTTC.